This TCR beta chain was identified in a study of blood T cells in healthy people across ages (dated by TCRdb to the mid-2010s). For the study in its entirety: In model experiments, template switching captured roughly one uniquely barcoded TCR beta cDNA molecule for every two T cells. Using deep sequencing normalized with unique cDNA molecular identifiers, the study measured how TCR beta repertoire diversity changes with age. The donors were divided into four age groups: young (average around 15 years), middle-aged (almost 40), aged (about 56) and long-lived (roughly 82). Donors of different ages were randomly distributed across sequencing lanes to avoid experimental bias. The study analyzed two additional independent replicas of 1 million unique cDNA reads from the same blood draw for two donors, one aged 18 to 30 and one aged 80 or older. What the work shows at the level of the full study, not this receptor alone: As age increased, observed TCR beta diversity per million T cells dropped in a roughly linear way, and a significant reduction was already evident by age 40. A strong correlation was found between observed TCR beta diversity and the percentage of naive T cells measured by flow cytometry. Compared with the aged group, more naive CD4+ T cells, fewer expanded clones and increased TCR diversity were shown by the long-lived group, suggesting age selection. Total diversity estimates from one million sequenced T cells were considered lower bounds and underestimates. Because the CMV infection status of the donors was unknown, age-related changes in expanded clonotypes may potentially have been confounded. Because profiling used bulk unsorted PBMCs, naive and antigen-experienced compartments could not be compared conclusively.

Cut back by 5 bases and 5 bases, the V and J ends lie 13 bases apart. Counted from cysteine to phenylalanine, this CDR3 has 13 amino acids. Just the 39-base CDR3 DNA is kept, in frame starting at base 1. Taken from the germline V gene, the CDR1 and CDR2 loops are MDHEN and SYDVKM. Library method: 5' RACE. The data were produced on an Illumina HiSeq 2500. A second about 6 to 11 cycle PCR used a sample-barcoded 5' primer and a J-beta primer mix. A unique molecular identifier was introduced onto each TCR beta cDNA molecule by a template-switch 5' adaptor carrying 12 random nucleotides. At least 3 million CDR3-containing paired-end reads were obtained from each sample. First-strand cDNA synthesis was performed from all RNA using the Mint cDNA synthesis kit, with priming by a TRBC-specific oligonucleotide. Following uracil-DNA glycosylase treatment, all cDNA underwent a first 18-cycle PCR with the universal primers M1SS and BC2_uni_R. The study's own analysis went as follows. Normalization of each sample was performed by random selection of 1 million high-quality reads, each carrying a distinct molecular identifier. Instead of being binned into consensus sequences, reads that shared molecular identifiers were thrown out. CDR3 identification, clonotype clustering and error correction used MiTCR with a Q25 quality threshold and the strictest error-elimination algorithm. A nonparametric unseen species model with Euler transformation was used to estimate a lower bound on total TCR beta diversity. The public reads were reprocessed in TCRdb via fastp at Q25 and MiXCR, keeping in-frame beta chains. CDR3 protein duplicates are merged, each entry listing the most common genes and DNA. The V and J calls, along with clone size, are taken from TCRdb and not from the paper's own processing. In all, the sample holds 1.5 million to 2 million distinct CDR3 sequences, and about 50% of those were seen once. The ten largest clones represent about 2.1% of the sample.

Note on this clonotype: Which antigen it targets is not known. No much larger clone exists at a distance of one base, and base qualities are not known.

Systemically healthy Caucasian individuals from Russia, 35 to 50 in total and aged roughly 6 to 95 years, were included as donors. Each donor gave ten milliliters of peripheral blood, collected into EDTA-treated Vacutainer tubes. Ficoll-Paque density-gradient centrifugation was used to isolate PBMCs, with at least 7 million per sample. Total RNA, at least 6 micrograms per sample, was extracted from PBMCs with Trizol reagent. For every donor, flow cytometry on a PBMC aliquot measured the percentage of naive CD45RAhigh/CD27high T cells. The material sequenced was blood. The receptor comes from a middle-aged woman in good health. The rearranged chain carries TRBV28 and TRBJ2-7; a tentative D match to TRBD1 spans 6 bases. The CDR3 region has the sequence CASSNPGVHEQYF. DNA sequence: TGTGCCAGCAGTAACCCAGGGGTGCACGAGCAGTACTTC. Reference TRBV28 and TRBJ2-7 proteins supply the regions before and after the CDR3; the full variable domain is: DVKVTQSSRYLVKRTGEKVFLECVQDMDHENMFWYRQDPGLGLRLIYFSYDVKMKEKGDIPEGYSVSREKKERFSLILESASTNQTSMYLCASSNPGVHEQYFGPGTRLTVT.